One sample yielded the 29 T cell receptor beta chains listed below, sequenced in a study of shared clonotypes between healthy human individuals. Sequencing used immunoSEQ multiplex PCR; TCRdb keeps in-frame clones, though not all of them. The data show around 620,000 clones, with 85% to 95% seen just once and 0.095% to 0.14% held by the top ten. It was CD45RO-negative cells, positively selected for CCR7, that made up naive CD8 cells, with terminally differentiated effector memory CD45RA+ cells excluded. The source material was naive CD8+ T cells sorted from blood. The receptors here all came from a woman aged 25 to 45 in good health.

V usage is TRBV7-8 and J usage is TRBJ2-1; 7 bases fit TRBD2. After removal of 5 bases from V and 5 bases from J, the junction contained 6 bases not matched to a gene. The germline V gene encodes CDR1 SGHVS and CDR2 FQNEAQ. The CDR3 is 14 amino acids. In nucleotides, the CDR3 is TGTGCCAGCAGCCGCGACGGACTAGACAATGAGCAGTTCTTC. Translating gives CASSRDGLDNEQFF.

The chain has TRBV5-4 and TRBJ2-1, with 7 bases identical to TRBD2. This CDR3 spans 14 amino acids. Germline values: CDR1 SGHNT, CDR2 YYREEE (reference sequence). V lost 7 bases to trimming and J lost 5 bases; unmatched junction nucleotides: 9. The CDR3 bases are TGTGCCAGCGGGGCGGGAGCTGGTAACAATGAGCAGTTCTTC. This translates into CASGAGAGNNEQFF.

The CDR3 region has the DNA TGTGCCAGCAGCGAGGAGGGGACAGAGTACGAGCAGTACTTC. The encoded protein is CASSEEGTEYEQYF. J is TRBJ2-7 and V is TRBV2; possibly TRBD1 for D (7 bases). The CDR3 loop spans 14 amino acids. Looked up from germline, CDR1 is SNHLY and CDR2 is FYNNEI. With 6 bases removed from V and 4 bases from J, the gap between germline ends came to 16 bases. The full variable domain, with the rest looked up from reference TRBV2 and TRBJ2-7, is EPEVTQTPSHQVTQMGQEVILRCVPISNHLYFYWYRQILGQKVEFLVSFYNNEISEKSEIFDDQFSVERPDGSNFTLKIRSTKLEDSAMYFCASSEEGTEYEQYFGPGTRLTVT.

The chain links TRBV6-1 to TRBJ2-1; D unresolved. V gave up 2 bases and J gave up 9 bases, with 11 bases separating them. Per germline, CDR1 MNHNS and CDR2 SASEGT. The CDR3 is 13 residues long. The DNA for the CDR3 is TGTGCCAGCAGTGAATATCGTCCTGGTGAGCAGTTCTTC. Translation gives CASSEYRPGEQFF.

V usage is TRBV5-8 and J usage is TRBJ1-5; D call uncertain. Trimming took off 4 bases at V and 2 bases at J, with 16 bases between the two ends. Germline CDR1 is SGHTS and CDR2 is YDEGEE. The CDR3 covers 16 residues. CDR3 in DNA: TGTGCCAGCAGCATCTGGACCTACGGCGGCAATCAGCCCCAGCATTTT. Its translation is CASSIWTYGGNQPQHF.

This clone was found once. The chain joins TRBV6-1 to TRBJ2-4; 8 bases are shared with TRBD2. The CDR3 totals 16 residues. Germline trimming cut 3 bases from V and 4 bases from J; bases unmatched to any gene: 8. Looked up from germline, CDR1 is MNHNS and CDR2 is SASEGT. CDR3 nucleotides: TGTGCCAGCAGTGACACGCGGGAGGACCCGAAAAACATTCAGTACTTC. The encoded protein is CASSDTREDPKNIQYF.

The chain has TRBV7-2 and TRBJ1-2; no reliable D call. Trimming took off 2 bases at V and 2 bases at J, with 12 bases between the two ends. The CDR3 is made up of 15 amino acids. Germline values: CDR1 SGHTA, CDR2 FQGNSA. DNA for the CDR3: TGTGCCAGCAGCTTATGGAAGGAAGGGAACTATGGCTACACCTTC. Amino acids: CASSLWKEGNYGYTF.

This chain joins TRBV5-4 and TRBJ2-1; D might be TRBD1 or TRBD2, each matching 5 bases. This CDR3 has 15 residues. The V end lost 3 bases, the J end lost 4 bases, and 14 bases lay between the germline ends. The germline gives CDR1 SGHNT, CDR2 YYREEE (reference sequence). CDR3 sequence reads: CASSYRDETYNEQFF. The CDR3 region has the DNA TGTGCCAGCAGCTACCGGGACGAGACATACAATGAGCAGTTCTTC.

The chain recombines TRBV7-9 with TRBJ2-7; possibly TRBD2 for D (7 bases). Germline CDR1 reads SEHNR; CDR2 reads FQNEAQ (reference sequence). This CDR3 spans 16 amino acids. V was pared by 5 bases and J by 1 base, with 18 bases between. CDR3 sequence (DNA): TGTGCCAGCAGCCCATCCTCGGCGGGGGCATCCTACGAGCAGTACTTC. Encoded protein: CASSPSSAGASYEQYF. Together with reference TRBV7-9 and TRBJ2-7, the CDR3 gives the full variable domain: DTGVSQNPRHKITKRGQNVTFRCDPISEHNRLYWYRQTLGQGPEFLTYFQNEAQLEKSRLLSDRFSAERPKGSFSTLEIQRTEQGDSAMYLCASSPSSAGASYEQYFGPGTRLTVT.

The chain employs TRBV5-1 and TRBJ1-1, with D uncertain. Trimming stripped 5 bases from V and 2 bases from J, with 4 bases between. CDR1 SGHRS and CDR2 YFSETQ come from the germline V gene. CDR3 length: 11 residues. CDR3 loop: CASSQNTEAFF. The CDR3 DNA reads TGCGCCAGCAGTCAAAACACTGAAGCTTTCTTT. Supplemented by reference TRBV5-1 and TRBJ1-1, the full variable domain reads KAGVTQTPRYLIKTRGQQVTLSCSPISGHRSVSWYQQTPGQGLQFLFEYFSETQRNKGNFPGRFSGRQFSNSRSEMNVSTLELGDSALYLCASSQNTEAFFGQGTRLTVV.

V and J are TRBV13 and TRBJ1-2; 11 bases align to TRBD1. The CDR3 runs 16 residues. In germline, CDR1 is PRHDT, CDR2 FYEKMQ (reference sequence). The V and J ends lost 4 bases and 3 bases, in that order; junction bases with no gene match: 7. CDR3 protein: CASSWGQGGLYYGYTF. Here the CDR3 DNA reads TGTGCCAGCAGCTGGGGACAGGGGGGCCTTTACTATGGCTACACCTTC.

In DNA form, the CDR3 reads TGCGCCAGCAGCCCCTACAGGGAACCCCATTACGAGCAGTACTTC. Translating it yields CASSPYREPHYEQYF. This chain joins TRBV4-1 and TRBJ2-7; tentative D call: TRBD1 (6 bases). The germline gives CDR1 MGHRA, CDR2 YSYEKL. Deletions cut 4 bases from V and 4 bases from J, with 17 bases between. CDR3 length: 15 amino acids.

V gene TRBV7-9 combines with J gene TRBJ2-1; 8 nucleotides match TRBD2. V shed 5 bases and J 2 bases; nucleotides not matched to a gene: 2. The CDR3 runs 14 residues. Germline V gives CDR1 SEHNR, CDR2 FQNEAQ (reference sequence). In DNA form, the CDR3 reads TGTGCCAGCAGCATTAGCGGGACCTACAATGAGCAGTTCTTC. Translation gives CASSISGTYNEQFF.

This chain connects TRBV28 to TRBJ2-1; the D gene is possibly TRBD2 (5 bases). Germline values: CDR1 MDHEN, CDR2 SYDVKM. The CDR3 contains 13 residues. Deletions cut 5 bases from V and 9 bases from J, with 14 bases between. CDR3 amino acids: CASSRIERPEQFF. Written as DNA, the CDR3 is TGTGCCAGCAGTCGGATTGAGCGGCCTGAGCAGTTCTTC.

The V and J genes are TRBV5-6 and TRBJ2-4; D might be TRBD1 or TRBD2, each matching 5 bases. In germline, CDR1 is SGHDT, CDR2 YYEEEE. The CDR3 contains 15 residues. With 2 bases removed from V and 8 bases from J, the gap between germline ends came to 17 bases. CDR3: CASSLAAGMRDIQYF. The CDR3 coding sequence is TGTGCCAGCAGCTTAGCGGCAGGGATGAGGGACATTCAGTACTTC.

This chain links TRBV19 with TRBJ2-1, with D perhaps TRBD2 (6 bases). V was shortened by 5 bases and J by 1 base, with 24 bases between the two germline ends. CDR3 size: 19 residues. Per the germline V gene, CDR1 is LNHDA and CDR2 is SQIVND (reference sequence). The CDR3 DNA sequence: TGTGCCAGTAGTTCCCCCCCGGGGCGGGGTGGTCGGTCCTACAATGAGCAGTTCTTC. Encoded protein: CASSSPPGRGGRSYNEQFF.

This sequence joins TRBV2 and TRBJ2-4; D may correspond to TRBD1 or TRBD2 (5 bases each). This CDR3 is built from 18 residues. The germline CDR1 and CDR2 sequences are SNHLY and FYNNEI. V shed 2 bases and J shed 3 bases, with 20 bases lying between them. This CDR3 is CASSEIMTASRGKNIQYF. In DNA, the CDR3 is TGTGCCAGCAGTGAAATTATGACGGCTTCGAGGGGCAAAAACATTCAGTACTTC.

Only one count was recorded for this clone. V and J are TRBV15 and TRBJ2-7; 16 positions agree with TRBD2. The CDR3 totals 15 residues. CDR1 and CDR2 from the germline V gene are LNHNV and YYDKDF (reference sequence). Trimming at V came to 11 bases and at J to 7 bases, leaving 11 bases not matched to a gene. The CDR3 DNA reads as TGTGCCGCGGGACTAGCGGGAGGGAATGTCTGGGAGCAGTACTTC. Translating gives CAAGLAGGNVWEQYF.

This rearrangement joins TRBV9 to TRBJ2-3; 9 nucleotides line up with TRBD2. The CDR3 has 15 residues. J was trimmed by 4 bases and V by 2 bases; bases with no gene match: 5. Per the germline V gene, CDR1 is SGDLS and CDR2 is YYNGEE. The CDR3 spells CASSVSGLASDTQYF. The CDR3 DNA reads TGTGCCAGCAGCGTGTCGGGACTAGCCTCAGATACGCAGTATTTT.

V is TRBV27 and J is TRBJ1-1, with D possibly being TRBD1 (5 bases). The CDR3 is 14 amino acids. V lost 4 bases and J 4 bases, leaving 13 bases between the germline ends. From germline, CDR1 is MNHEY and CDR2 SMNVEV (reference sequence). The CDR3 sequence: CASSSSGWSTEAFF. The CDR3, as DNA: TGTGCCAGCAGTTCCTCAGGGTGGAGCACTGAAGCTTTCTTT.

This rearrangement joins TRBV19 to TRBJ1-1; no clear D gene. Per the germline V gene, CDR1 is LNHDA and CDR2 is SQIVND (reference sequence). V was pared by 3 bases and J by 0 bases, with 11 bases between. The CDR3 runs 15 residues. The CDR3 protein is CASSMVDGMNTEAFF. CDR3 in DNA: TGTGCCAGTAGTATGGTAGACGGCATGAACACTGAAGCTTTCTTT. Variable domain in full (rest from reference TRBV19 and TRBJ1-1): DGGITQSPKYLFRKEGQNVTLSCEQNLNHDAMYWYRQDPGQGLRLIYYSQIVNDFQKGDIAEGYSVSREKKESFPLTVTSAQKNPTAFYLCASSMVDGMNTEAFFGQGTRLTVV.

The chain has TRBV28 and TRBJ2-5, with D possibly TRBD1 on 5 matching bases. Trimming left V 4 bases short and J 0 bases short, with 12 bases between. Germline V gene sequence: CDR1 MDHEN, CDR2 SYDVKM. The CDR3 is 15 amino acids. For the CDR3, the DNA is TGTGCCAGCAGTTACGGACAAAGCTACCAAGAGACCCAGTACTTC. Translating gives CASSYGQSYQETQYF.

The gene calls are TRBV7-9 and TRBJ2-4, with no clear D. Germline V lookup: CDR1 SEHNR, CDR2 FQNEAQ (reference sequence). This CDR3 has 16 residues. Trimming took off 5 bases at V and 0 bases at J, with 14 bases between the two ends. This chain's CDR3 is CASSDSGSLAKNIQYF. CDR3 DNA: TGTGCCAGCAGCGATTCCGGGTCGCTAGCCAAAAACATTCAGTACTTC.

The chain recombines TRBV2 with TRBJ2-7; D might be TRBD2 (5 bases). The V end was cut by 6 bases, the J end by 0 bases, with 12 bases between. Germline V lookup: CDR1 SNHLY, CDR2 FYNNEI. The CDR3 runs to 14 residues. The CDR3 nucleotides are TGTGCCAGCAGGTCCGGGATTACCTCCTACGAGCAGTACTTC. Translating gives CASRSGITSYEQYF.

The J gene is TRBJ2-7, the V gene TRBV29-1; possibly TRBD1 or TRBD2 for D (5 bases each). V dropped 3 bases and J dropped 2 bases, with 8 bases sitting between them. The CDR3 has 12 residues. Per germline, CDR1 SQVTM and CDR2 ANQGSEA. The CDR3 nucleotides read TGCAGCGTTGACGGGGCCCCCTACGAGCAGTACTTC. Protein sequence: CSVDGAPYEQYF.

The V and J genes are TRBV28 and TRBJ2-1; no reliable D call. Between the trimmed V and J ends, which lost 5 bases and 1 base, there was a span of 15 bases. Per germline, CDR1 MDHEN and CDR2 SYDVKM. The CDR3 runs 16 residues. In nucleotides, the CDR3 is TGTGCCAGCAGTCCGACCTCTGAGGTATCCTACAATGAGCAGTTCTTC. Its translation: CASSPTSEVSYNEQFF.

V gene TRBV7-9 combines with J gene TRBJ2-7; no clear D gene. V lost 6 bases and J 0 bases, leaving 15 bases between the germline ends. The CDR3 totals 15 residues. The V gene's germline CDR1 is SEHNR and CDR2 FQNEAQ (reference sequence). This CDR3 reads CASSHDFQSSYEQYF. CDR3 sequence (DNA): TGTGCCAGCAGTCACGACTTCCAGAGCTCCTACGAGCAGTACTTC.

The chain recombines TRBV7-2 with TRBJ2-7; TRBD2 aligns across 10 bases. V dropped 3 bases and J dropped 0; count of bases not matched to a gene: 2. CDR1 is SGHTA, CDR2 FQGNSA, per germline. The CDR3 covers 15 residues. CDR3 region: CASSFWTSGSYEQYF. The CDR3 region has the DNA TGTGCCAGCAGCTTCTGGACTAGCGGCTCCTACGAGCAGTACTTC.

The CDR3 bases are TGCAGCGTTGAAGGTCAGCGGGACAGGGGTTACAATGAGCAGTTCTTC. The encoded protein is CSVEGQRDRGYNEQFF. J is TRBJ2-1 and V is TRBV29-1; 10 bases fit TRBD1. The CDR3 loop spans 16 amino acids. Per the germline V gene, CDR1 is SQVTM and CDR2 is ANQGSEA. Trimming removed 1 base from V and 4 bases from J; junction bases left unmatched: 7.